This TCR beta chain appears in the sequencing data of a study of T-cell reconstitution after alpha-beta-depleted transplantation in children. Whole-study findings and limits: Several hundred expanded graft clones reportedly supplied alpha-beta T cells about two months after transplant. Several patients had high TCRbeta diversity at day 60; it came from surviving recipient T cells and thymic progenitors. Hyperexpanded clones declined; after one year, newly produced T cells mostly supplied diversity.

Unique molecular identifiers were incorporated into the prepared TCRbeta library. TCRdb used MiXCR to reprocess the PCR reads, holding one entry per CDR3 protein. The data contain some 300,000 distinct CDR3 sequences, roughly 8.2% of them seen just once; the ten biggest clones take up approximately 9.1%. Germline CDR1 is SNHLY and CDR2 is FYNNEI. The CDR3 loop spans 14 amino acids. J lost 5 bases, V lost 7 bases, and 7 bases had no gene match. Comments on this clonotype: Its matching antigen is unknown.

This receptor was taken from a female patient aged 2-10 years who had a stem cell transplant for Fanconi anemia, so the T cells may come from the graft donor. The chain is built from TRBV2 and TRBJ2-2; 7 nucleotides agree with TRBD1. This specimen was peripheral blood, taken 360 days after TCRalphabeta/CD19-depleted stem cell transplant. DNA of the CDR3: TGTGCCAGCACCGGACAGGTCGGGACCGGGGAGCTGTTTTTT. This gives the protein CASTGQVGTGELFF.